Listed below are T cell receptor beta chains from one sample, sequenced in a study of blood T cells in healthy people across ages. MiXCR, run by TCRdb on the 5' RACE reads, gives a single entry per CDR3 protein. The sample carries more than 1,400,000 distinct CDR3 sequences, around 39% recorded once. The sample taken for sequencing was blood. These receptors were collected from a woman between 18 and 29 years old in good health. Both conserved end residues are part of each CDR3. The D gene is left open where the match is weak. Clone size is given for some rows only: seen once, a few or many times, or a class if the clone is expanded.

D	V	size	J	DNA	CDR3
TRBD1	TRBV27	.	TRBJ2-7	TGTGCCAGCAGTCTCCGACAGGGTGGCCCCCACGAGCAGTACTTC	CASSLRQGGPHEQYF
.	TRBV18	.	TRBJ1-2	TGTGCCAGCTCACAGGACGGCCAGTATGGCTACACCTTC	CASSQDGQYGYTF
TRBD2	TRBV9	.	TRBJ2-1	TGTGCCAGCAGCGTAGAGGGACTAGCGGAATCCTACAATGAGCAGTTCTTC	CASSVEGLAESYNEQFF
.	TRBV14	.	TRBJ2-5	TGTGCCAGCAGTTACAGGGCGAAGTACCCTGGGGAGCAGTACTTC	CASSYRAKYPGEQYF
TRBD1	TRBV27	few	TRBJ1-2	TGTGCCAGCCCCTTAGCACCCCTGCCAGGACAGGGGGCGAGTGGCTACACCTTC	CASPLAPLPGQGASGYTF
TRBD2	TRBV10-3	.	TRBJ2-5	TGTGCCATCAGTGACGGGACTAGCGGAGAGACCCAGTACTTC	CAISDGTSGETQYF
TRBD2	TRBV10-3	.	TRBJ2-3	TGTGCCATCAGTCCCGGGACTAGCGGGGGTTCCACAGATACGCAGTATTTT	CAISPGTSGGSTDTQYF
.	TRBV5-1	few	TRBJ2-5	TGCGCCAGCAGCTTCACGGCCGTCATGGAGACCCAGTACTTC	CASSFTAVMETQYF
TRBD2	TRBV12-3/TRBV12-4	few	TRBJ2-5	TGTGCCAGCAGTCTGCCTAATATTAGCGGGATAATGGGTAGAGAGACCCAGTACTTC	CASSLPNISGIMGRETQYF
TRBD1	TRBV29-1	.	TRBJ2-7	TGCAGCGCCGGGACAGGGTTGAGCGAGCAGTACTTC	CSAGTGLSEQYF
.	TRBV6-5	.	TRBJ2-7	TGTGCCATGATGACAGCAGCCTCCTACGAGCAGCACTTC	CAMMTAASYEQHF
.	TRBV15	.	TRBJ2-3	TGTGCCACCAGCAGGATTATAAGCACAGATACGCAGTATTTT	CATSRIISTDTQYF
TRBD1	TRBV9	few	TRBJ1-4	TGTGCCAGCAGCGCAGGGGGCGGCTCGAATGAAAAACTGTTTTTT	CASSAGGGSNEKLFF
.	TRBV27	.	TRBJ2-3	TGTGCCAGCAGTTTCGACGGTACAGATACGCAGTATTTT	CASSFDGTDTQYF
TRBD2	TRBV6-5	.	TRBJ2-7	TGTGCCAGCAGTTACTCGGCGGGAGCCGAGCAGTACTTC	CASSYSAGAEQYF
.	TRBV27	few	TRBJ1-2	TGTGCCAGCAGTCCCCCGGGCAGTAGTATAAGACCGGGGTCATATGGCTACACCTTC	CASSPPGSSIRPGSYGYTF
TRBD1	TRBV4-2	.	TRBJ2-7	TGTGCCAGCAGCCAAGGGCGGGACAGGGGTGGGCACTACGAGCAGTACTTC	CASSQGRDRGGHYEQYF
.	TRBV12-3/TRBV12-4	.	TRBJ1-2	TGTGCCAGCACCCCTACGGTCAGTGGCTACACCTTC	CASTPTVSGYTF
TRBD1	TRBV20-1	.	TRBJ1-2	TGCAGTGCTGCTCAGGGGGACTATGGCTACACCTTC	CSAAQGDYGYTF
TRBD2	TRBV7-2	many	TRBJ2-1	TGTGCCAGCAGCTTATTTAGCGGGAGCTACAATGAGCAGTTCTTC	CASSLFSGSYNEQFF
TRBD1	TRBV6-5	.	TRBJ2-7	TGTGCCAGCTGCCTCCGGAACAGGGGGTACGAGCAGTACTTC	CASCLRNRGYEQYF
.	TRBV4-1	many	TRBJ2-7	TGCGCCAGCAGCCAAGGCGTTTCAGGGGTCGAGCAGTACTTC	CASSQGVSGVEQYF
.	TRBV7-2	.	TRBJ1-5	TGTGCCAGCAGCCCGGGACGGCTTCGGAATCAGCCCCAGCATTTT	CASSPGRLRNQPQHF
.	TRBV11-2	few	TRBJ2-3	TGTGCCAGCAGTTCCGTAGCAGATACGCAGTATTTT	CASSSVADTQYF
.	TRBV6-5	few	TRBJ1-4	TGTGCCAGCAGTTACGGGGCGTTGACCGAAAAACTGTTTTTT	CASSYGALTEKLFF
.	TRBV20-1	many	TRBJ2-3	TGCAGTGCTAGAGATTCTGGGTTCAGCACAGATACGCAGTATTTT	CSARDSGFSTDTQYF